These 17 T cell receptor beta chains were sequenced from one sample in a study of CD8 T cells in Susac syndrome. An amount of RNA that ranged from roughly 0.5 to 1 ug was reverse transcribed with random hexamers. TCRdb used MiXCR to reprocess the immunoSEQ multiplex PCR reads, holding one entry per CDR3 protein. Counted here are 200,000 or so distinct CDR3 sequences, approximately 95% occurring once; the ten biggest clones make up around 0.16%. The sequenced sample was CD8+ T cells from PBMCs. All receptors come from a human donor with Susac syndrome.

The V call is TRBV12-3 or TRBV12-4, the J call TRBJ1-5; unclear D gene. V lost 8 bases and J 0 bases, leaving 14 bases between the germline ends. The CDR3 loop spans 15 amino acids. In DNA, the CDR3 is TGTGCCAGCGGGGATGGGCAGGATAGCAATCAGCCCCAGCATTTT. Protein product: CASGDGQDSNQPQHF.

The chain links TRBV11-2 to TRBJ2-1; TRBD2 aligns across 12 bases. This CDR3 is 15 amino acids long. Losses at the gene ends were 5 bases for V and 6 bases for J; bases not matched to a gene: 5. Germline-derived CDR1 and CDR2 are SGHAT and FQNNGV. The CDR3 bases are TGTGCCAGCAGCGTTGGACTAGCGGGATTCAATGAGCAGTTCTTC. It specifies CASSVGLAGFNEQFF.

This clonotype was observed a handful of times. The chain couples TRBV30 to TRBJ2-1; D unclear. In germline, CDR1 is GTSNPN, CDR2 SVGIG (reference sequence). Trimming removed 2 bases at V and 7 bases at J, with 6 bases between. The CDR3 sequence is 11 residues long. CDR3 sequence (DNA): TGTGCCTGGAGTCCCGGGAATGAGCAGTTCTTC. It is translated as CAWSPGNEQFF.

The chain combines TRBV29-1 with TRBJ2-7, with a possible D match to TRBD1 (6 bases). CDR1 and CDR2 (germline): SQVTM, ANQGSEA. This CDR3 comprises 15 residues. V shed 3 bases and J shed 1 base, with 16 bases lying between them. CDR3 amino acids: CSVEGAGRQSYEQYF. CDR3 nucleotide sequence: TGCAGCGTTGAGGGGGCTGGGAGACAGTCCTACGAGCAGTACTTC.

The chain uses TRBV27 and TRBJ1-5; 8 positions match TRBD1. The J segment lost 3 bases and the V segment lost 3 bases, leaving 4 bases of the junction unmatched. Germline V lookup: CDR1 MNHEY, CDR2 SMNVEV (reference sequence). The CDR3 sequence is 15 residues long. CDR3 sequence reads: CASSFDRGINQPQHF. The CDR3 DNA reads TGTGCCAGCAGTTTCGACAGGGGCATCAATCAGCCCCAGCATTTT.

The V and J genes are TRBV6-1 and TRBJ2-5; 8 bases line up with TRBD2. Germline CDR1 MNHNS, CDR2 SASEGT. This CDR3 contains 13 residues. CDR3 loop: CVISGSGRETQYF. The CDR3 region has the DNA TGTGTCATAAGCGGGAGTGGACGGGAGACCCAGTACTTC.

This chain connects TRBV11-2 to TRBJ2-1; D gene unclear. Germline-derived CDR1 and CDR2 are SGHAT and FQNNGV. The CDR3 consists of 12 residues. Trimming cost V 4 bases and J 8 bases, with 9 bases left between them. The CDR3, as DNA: TGTGCCAGCAGCTCCGAGGCCTATGAGCAGTTCTTC. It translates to CASSSEAYEQFF.

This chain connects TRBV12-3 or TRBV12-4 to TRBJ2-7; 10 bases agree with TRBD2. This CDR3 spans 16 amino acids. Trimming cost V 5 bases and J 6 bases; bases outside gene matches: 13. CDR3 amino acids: CASSPIPLAGASEQYF. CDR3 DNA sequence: TGTGCCAGCAGTCCCATACCCCTAGCGGGAGCGAGCGAGCAGTACTTC.

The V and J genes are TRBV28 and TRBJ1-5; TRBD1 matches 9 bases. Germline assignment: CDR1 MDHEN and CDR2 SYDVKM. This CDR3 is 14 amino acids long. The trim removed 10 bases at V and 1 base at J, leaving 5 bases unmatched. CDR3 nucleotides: TGTGCCAACAGACAGGGGGGGAGCAATCAGCCCCAGCATTTT. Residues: CANRQGGSNQPQHF.

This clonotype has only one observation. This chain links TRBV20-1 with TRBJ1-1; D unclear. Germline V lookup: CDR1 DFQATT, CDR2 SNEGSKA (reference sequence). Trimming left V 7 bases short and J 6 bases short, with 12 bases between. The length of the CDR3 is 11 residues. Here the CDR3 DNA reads TGCAGTGTTACAATCCGCGCTGAAGCTTTCTTT. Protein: CSVTIRAEAFF.

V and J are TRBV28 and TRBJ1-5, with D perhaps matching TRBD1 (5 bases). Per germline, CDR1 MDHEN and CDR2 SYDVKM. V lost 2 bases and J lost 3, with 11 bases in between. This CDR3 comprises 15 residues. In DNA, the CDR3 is TGTGCCAGCAGTTTAGTGGAGGGACCCAATCAGCCCCAGCATTTT. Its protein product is CASSLVEGPNQPQHF.

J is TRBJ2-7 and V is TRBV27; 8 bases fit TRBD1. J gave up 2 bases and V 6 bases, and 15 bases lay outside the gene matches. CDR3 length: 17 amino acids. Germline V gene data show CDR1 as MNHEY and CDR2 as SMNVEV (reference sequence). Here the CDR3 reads CASSRKDTRDRPYEQYF. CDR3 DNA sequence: TGTGCCAGCAGCCGAAAAGATACTCGGGACAGGCCCTACGAGCAGTACTTC.

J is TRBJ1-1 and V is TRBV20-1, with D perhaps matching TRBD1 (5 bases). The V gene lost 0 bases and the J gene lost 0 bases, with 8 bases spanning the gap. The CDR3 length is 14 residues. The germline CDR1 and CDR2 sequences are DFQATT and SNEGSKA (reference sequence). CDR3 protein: CSARDRVVNTEAFF. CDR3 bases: TGCAGTGCTAGAGACAGGGTCGTGAACACTGAAGCTTTCTTT.

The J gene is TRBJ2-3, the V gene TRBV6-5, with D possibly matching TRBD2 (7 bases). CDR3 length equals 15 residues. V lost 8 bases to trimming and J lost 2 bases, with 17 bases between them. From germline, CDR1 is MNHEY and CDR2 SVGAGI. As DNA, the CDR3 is TGTGCCAGCGCGGGGGACGGACAGAACACAGATACGCAGTATTTT. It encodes CASAGDGQNTDTQYF.

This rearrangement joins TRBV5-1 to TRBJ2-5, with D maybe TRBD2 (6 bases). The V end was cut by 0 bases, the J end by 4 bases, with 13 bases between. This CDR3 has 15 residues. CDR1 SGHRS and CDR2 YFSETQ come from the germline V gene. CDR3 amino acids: CASSLVPGGRETQYF. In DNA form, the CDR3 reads TGCGCCAGCAGCTTGGTTCCCGGAGGGCGAGAGACCCAGTACTTC.

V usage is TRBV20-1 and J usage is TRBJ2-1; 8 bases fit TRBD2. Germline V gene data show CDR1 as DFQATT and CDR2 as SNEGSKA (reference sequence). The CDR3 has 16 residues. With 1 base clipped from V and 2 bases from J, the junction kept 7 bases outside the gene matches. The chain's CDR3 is CSARGDSGKPYNEQFF. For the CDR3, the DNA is TGCAGTGCTAGAGGGGATAGCGGGAAACCCTACAATGAGCAGTTCTTC.

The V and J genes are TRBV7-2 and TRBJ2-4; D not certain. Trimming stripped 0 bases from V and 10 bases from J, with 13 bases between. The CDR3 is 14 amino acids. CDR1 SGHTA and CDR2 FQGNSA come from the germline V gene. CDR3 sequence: CASSLARTHEIQYF. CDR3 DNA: TGTGCCAGCAGCTTAGCGCGGACCCATGAGATTCAGTACTTC.